This T cell receptor beta chain was recorded in a study of blood T cell repertoires in COVID-19. The overall study: The study drew acute and convalescent COVID-19 samples from the United States, Italy and Spain. Sample material is recorded as cDNA or gDNA derived from T cells, B-cell-depleted T cells, or PBMCs.

From germline, CDR1 is SGHAT and CDR2 FQNNGV. The ends lost 4 bases at V and 6 bases at J; junction bases unmatched: 5. The CDR3 sequence is 14 residues long. Methods used by the authors: Reference gene primer amplification gave nucleated cell count estimates. Sequenced by immunoSEQ multiplex PCR; TCRdb stores in-frame clones only, minus some. V and J calls and clone size come straight from that table; D and trimming were deduced from the DNA. In the table there are roughly 200,000 clones, 90% of which are singletons. The clonotype was recovered from a man between 50 and 59 years old with acute or convalescent COVID-19. Sequencing was done on a sample of peripheral blood. The V gene is TRBV11-2, the J gene TRBJ1-5; 8 bases are shared with TRBD1. CDR3 nucleotides: TGTGCCAGCAGCTCGGGACAGGAACGTCAGCCCCAGCATTTT. Protein sequence: CASSSGQERQPQHF. Together with reference TRBV11-2 and TRBJ1-5, the CDR3 gives the full variable domain: EAGVAQSPRYKIIEKRQSVAFWCNPISGHATLYWYQQILGQGPKLLIQFQNNGVVDDSQLPKDRFSAERLKGVDSTLKIQPAKLEDSAVYLCASSSGQERQPQHFGDGTRLSIL.